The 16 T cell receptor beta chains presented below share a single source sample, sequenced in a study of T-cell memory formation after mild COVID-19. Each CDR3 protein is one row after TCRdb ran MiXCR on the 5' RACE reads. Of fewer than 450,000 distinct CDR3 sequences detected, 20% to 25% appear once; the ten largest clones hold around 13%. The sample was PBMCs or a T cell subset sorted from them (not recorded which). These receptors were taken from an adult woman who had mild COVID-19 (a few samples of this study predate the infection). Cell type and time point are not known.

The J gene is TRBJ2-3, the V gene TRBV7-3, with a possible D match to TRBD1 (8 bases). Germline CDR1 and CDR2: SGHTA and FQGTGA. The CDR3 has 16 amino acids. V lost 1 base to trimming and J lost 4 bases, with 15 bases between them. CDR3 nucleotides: TGTGCCAGCAGCTTAATCGGACAGGGACTACCAGATACGCAGTATTTT. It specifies CASSLIGQGLPDTQYF.

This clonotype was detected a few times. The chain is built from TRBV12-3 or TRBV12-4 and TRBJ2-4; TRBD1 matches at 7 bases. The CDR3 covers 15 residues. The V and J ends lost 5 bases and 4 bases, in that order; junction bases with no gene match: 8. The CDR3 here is CASSPGRQGKNIQYF. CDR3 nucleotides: TGTGCCAGCAGTCCGGGCAGACAGGGTAAAAACATTCAGTACTTC.

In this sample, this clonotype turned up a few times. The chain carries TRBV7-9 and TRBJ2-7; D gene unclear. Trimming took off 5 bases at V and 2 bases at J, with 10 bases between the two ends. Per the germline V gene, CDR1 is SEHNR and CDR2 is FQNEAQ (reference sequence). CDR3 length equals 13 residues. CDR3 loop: CASSPLYAYEQYF. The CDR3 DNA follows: TGTGCCAGCAGCCCTCTTTACGCCTACGAGCAGTACTTC.

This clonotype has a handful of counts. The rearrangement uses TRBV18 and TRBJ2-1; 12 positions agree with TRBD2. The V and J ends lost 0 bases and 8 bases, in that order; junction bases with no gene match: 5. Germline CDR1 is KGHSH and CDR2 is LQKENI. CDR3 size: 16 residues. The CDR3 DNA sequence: TGTGCCAGCTCACCACCAACAGGACTAGCGGGGTATGAGCAGTTCTTC. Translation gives CASSPPTGLAGYEQFF.

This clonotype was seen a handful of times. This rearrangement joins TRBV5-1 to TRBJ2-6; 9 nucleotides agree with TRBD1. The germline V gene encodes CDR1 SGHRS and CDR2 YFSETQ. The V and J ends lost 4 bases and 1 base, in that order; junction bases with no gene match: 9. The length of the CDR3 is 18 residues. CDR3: CASSGTGTGFSGANVLTF. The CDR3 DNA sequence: TGCGCCAGCAGCGGGACCGGGACAGGGTTTTCTGGGGCCAACGTCCTGACTTTC.

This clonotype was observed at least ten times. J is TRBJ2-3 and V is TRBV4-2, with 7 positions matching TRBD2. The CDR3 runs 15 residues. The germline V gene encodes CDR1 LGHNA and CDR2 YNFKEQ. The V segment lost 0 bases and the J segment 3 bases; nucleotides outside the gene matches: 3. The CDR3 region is CASSQDGGVTDTQYF. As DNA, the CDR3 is TGTGCCAGCAGCCAAGATGGGGGGGTGACAGATACGCAGTATTTT.

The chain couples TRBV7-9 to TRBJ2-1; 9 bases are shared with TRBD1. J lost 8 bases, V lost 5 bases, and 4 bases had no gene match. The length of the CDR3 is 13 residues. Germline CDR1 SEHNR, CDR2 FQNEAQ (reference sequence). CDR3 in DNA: TGTGCCAGCAGCAGACAGGGGGTCGATGAGCAGTTCTTC. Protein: CASSRQGVDEQFF.

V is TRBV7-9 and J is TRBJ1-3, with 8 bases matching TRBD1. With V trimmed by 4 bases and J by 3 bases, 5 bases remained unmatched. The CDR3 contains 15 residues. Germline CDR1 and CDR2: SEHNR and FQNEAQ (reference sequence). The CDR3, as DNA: TGTGCCAGCAGCTGGGACAGGAACCATGGAAACACCATATATTTT. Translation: CASSWDRNHGNTIYF.

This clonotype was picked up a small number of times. The CDR3 DNA reads TGTGCCACCAGTGACGTAGGGACGGACTATGGCTACACCTTC. Translated, it gives CATSDVGTDYGYTF. This sequence joins TRBV24-1 and TRBJ1-2, with D possibly being TRBD1 (5 bases). The V and J ends lost 4 bases and 3 bases respectively, with 11 bases between them. Germline-derived CDR1 and CDR2 are KGHDR and SFDVKD. This CDR3 spans 14 amino acids.

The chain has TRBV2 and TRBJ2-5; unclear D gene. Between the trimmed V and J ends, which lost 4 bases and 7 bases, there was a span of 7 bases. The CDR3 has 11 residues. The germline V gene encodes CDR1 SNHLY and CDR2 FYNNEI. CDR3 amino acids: CASSVKGTQYF. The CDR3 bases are TGTGCCAGCAGTGTTAAAGGGACCCAGTACTTC.

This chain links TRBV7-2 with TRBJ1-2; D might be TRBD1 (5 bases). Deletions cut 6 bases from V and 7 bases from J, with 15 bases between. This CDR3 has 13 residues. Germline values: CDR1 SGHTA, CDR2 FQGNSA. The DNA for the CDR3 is TGTGCCAGCAGATCCCCGGGGCCCCTTGGCTACACCTTC. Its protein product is CASRSPGPLGYTF.

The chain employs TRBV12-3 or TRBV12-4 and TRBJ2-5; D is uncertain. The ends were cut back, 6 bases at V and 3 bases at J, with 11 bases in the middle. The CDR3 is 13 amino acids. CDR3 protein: CASRIGREETQYF. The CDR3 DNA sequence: TGTGCCAGCAGAATCGGACGAGAAGAGACCCAGTACTTC.

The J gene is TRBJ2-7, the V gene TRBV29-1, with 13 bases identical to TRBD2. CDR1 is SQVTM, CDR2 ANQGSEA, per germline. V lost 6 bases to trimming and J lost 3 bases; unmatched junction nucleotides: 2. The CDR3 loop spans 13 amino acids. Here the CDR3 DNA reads TGCAGCGTAGGACTAGCGGGAGACTACGAGCAGTACTTC. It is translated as CSVGLAGDYEQYF.

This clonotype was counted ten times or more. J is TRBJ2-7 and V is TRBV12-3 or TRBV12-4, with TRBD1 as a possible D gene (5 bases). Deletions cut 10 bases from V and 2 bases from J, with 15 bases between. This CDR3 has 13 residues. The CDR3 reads CATSRQGPYEQYF. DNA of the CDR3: TGTGCCACCTCAAGGCAGGGCCCCTACGAGCAGTACTTC.

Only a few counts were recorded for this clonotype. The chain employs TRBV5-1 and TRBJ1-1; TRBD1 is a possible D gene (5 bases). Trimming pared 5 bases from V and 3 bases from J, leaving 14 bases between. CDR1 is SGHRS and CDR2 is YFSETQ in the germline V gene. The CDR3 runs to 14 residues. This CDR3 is CASSYYDSDTEAFF. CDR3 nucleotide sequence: TGCGCCAGCAGTTACTACGACAGTGACACTGAAGCTTTCTTT.

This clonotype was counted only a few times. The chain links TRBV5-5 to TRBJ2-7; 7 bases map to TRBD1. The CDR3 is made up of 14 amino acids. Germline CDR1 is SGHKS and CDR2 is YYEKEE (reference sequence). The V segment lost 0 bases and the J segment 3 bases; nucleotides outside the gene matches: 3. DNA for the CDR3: TGTGCCAGCAGCTTGGAGGCAGGGGGCTACGAGCAGTACTTC. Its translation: CASSLEAGGYEQYF. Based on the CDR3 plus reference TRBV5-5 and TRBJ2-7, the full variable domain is DAGVTQSPTHLIKTRGQQVTLRCSPISGHKSVSWYQQVLGQGPQFIFQYYEKEERGRGNFPDRFSARQFPNYSSELNVNALLLGDSALYLCASSLEAGGYEQYFGPGTRLTVT.